This entry concerns a single T cell receptor (beta chain). Its antigen remains unidentified. Looked up from germline, CDR1 is MNHEY and CDR2 is SVGAGI. The CDR3 has 14 amino acids. The germline V and J ends were trimmed by 6 bases and 3 bases, with 15 bases remaining between them. The sample originates from a study of T cell responses to AZD1222 COVID-19 vaccine. Points from the study as a whole: Clonal diversity was possibly underestimated, and the donors were mostly white British, with more females. In the spike-specific TCR repertoire, nearly half reportedly target unmutated variant regions.

This table comes from immunoSEQ multiplex PCR, and its TCRdb copy is limited to in-frame clones, with some not included. Of roughly 100,000 clones listed, approximately 87% were seen once; the top ten hold around 2.5%. Sequencing used peripheral blood, obtained on day 0 of AZD1222 vaccination. The TCR comes from an adult in good health. J is TRBJ2-7 and V is TRBV6-5; tentative D call: TRBD2 (6 bases). CDR3 nucleotide sequence: TGTGCCAGCAGCCAGTGGCGGGGAATCTACGAGCAGTACTTC. It specifies CASSQWRGIYEQYF.